This is a list of T cell receptor beta chains from one sample in a study of blood T cell repertoires in COVID-19. Sequencing was performed with immunoSEQ multiplex PCR; in TCRdb, only in-frame clones are kept and a portion is missing. The sample yields approximately 110,000 clones, around 88% seen once. The sequenced sample was peripheral blood. The receptors originated from a woman between 45 and 60 years old with active or convalescent COVID-19. The CDR3 runs from the conserved cysteine through the conserved F or W. Each record gives: V gene, clone size, J gene, D gene, CDR3 protein, CDR3 DNA. D genes are given only for firm matches. Clone size, where shown, is once, few, many, or a class for clones that have expanded.

V gene: TRBV5-1; clone size: NA; J gene: TRBJ2-2; D gene: NA; CDR3 protein: CASSFVGRGTGELFF; CDR3 DNA: TGCGCCAGCAGCTTCGTAGGGAGAGGAACCGGGGAGCTGTTTTTT
V gene: TRBV28; clone size: NA; J gene: TRBJ2-1; D gene: TRBD2; CDR3 protein: CASRTSRLAGDYNEQFF; CDR3 DNA: TGTGCCAGCAGGACCTCCAGACTAGCGGGAGACTACAATGAGCAGTTCTTC
V gene: TRBV7-2; clone size: once; J gene: TRBJ2-7; D gene: NA; CDR3 protein: CASSGSARVSYEQYF; CDR3 DNA: TGTGCCAGCAGTGGGAGCGCCCGGGTCTCCTACGAGCAGTACTTC
V gene: TRBV15; clone size: NA; J gene: TRBJ2-5; D gene: TRBD1; CDR3 protein: CATSSPTGGAETQYF; CDR3 DNA: TGTGCCACCAGCAGCCCGACAGGGGGCGCCGAGACCCAGTACTTC
V gene: TRBV7-8; clone size: NA; J gene: TRBJ2-6; D gene: TRBD1; CDR3 protein: CASSLGGQGSSGANVLTF; CDR3 DNA: TGTGCCAGCTCACTTGGGGGACAGGGGTCCTCTGGGGCCAACGTCCTGACTTTC
V gene: TRBV5-1; clone size: NA; J gene: TRBJ2-3; D gene: NA; CDR3 protein: CASSLRTDTQYF; CDR3 DNA: TGCGCCAGCAGCTTGCGTACTGATACGCAGTATTTT
V gene: TRBV18; clone size: NA; J gene: TRBJ2-1; D gene: TRBD2; CDR3 protein: CASSPPGLAGNNEQFF; CDR3 DNA: TGTGCCAGCTCTCCTCCGGGACTAGCGGGTAACAATGAGCAGTTCTTC
V gene: TRBV3-1/TRBV3-2; clone size: NA; J gene: TRBJ2-7; D gene: TRBD2; CDR3 protein: CASSPGTSGRGYEQYF; CDR3 DNA: TGTGCCAGCAGCCCCGGGACTAGCGGGAGAGGCTACGAGCAGTACTTC
V gene: TRBV6-5; clone size: NA; J gene: TRBJ2-3; D gene: TRBD2; CDR3 protein: CASTLASGSTDTQYF; CDR3 DNA: TGTGCCAGCACCTTGGCTAGCGGTAGCACAGATACGCAGTATTTT
V gene: TRBV24-1; clone size: NA; J gene: TRBJ1-5; D gene: TRBD1; CDR3 protein: CATSDRTGGEDQPQHF; CDR3 DNA: TGTGCCACCAGTGATCGGACAGGGGGGGAGGATCAGCCCCAGCATTTT
V gene: TRBV7-9; clone size: NA; J gene: TRBJ1-2; D gene: NA; CDR3 protein: CASSPDNYGYTF; CDR3 DNA: TGTGCCAGCAGCCCAGATAACTATGGCTACACCTTC
V gene: TRBV5-5; clone size: NA; J gene: TRBJ2-7; D gene: NA; CDR3 protein: CASSLEQWAYEQYF; CDR3 DNA: TGTGCCAGCAGCTTGGAACAGTGGGCCTACGAGCAGTACTTC
V gene: TRBV7-8; clone size: NA; J gene: TRBJ2-7; D gene: NA; CDR3 protein: CASGRRVPYEQYF; CDR3 DNA: TGTGCCAGTGGCAGGCGGGTCCCCTACGAGCAGTACTTC
V gene: TRBV19; clone size: NA; J gene: TRBJ1-2; D gene: TRBD1; CDR3 protein: CASSRDRNVYGYTF; CDR3 DNA: TGTGCCAGTAGTCGGGACAGAAATGTCTATGGCTACACCTTC
V gene: TRBV5-6; clone size: few; J gene: TRBJ2-1; D gene: TRBD1; CDR3 protein: CASRGGAYYNEQFF; CDR3 DNA: TGTGCCAGCAGAGGGGGCGCCTACTACAATGAGCAGTTCTTC
V gene: TRBV5-1; clone size: NA; J gene: TRBJ2-3; D gene: NA; CDR3 protein: CASSSRQGTDTQYF; CDR3 DNA: TGCGCCAGCAGCTCCAGACAGGGCACAGATACGCAGTATTTT
V gene: TRBV3-1/TRBV3-2; clone size: once; J gene: TRBJ2-1; D gene: TRBD2; CDR3 protein: CASSLAGVANEQFF; CDR3 DNA: TGTGCCAGCAGCCTAGCGGGAGTAGCAAATGAGCAGTTCTTC
V gene: TRBV6-5; clone size: NA; J gene: TRBJ2-7; D gene: TRBD2; CDR3 protein: CASSRLAGTHEQYF; CDR3 DNA: TGTGCCAGCAGCAGACTAGCGGGAACCCACGAGCAGTACTTC
V gene: TRBV9; clone size: few; J gene: TRBJ1-6; D gene: TRBD1; CDR3 protein: CASSARGTGDSPLHF; CDR3 DNA: TGTGCCAGCAGCGCCCGCGGGACAGGAGATTCACCCCTCCACTTT
V gene: TRBV5-1; clone size: NA; J gene: TRBJ2-3; D gene: NA; CDR3 protein: CASSLGAIGGDTQYF; CDR3 DNA: TGCGCCAGCAGCTTGGGCGCTATAGGAGGAGATACGCAGTATTTT
V gene: TRBV6-1; clone size: once; J gene: TRBJ1-1; D gene: TRBD1; CDR3 protein: CASSEAGTGFSEAFF; CDR3 DNA: TGTGCCAGCAGTGAAGCCGGGACAGGGTTCTCTGAAGCTTTCTTT
V gene: TRBV6-1; clone size: NA; J gene: TRBJ1-2; D gene: NA; CDR3 protein: CASSEARPTLLYGYTF; CDR3 DNA: TGTGCCAGCAGTGAAGCCCGACCGACATTGCTCTATGGCTACACCTTC
V gene: TRBV6-5; clone size: NA; J gene: TRBJ1-5; D gene: TRBD1; CDR3 protein: CASSPTGDQPQHF; CDR3 DNA: TGTGCCAGCAGTCCGACAGGGGATCAGCCCCAGCATTTT